This T cell receptor delta chain was profiled in a study of gamma-delta chains in newborns, infants, children. Study-level information: Microbial exposure reportedly drives polyclonal innate γδ T cell expansion after birth.

This CDR3 has 17 amino acids. The germline V gene has CDR1 GEAIGNYY and CDR2 EKD. V was clipped by 3 bases and J by 1 base, with 12 bases between them. With CATT, TCRdb re-called clones from the reads. The sample lists several thousand delta-chain clones; approximately 2% were seen once. This clone was found a few times. TCRdb attributes to this sequence the protein of a much larger clone, which differs from the DNA translation at residue 7; a read error is likely, and the protein displayed is translated from the DNA. This chain joins TRDV2 and TRDJ3, with D perhaps TRDD3 (5 bases). Sequencing was performed on blood. This receptor was identified in a child who was a newborn, infant or young child, either healthy, febrile or measles-vaccinated (not recorded which). CDR3 in DNA: TGTGCCTGTGACGAACTGCGGGATTCCTGGGACACCCGACAGATGTTTTTC. It is translated as CACDELRDSWDTRQMFF.